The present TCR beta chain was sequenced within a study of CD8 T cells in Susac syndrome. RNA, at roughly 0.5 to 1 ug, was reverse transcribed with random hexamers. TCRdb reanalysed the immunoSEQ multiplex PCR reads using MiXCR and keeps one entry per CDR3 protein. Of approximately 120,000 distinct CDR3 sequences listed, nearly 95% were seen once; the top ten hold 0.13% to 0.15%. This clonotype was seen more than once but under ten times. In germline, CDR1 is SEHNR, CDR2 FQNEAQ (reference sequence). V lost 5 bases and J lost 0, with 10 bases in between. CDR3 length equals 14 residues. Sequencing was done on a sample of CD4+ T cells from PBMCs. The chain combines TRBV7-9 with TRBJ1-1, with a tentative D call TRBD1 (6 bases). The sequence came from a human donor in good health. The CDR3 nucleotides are TGTGCCAGCAGCCAGGACAGCATGAACACTGAAGCTTTCTTT. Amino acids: CASSQDSMNTEAFF. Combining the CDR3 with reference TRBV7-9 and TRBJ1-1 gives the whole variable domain DTGVSQNPRHKITKRGQNVTFRCDPISEHNRLYWYRQTLGQGPEFLTYFQNEAQLEKSRLLSDRFSAERPKGSFSTLEIQRTEQGDSAMYLCASSQDSMNTEAFFGQGTRLTVV.